Below, 11 T cell receptor beta chains from the same sample are listed, as sequenced in a study of T cell responses to AZD1222 COVID-19 vaccine. Produced via immunoSEQ multiplex PCR; TCRdb's table is partial and in-frame only. There are about 96,000 clones in the sample; 90% occur only once, and approximately 25% lies in the top ten. The sequences come from peripheral blood, collected on day 0 of AZD1222 vaccination. These receptors all come from an adult in good health.

The V and J genes are TRBV5-1 and TRBJ2-1; 10 positions match TRBD2. V lost 5 bases to trimming and J lost 8 bases; unmatched junction nucleotides: 7. Germline lookup yields CDR1 SGHRS and CDR2 YFSETQ. The CDR3 covers 14 residues. The CDR3 coding sequence is TGCGCCAGCAGGGACGGGACTAGCGTAGATGAGCAGTTCTTC. Translated: CASRDGTSVDEQFF.

In its sample, this clone was seen once. V and J are TRBV28 and TRBJ1-5, with 9 bases identical to TRBD1. V lost 6 bases to trimming and J lost 1 base; unmatched junction nucleotides: 4. Per the germline V gene, CDR1 is MDHEN and CDR2 is SYDVKM. This CDR3 has 15 amino acids. The CDR3 DNA reads as TGTGCCAGCAGGGACAGGGGAGGAAGCAATCAGCCCCAGCATTTT. It specifies CASRDRGGSNQPQHF. Using reference TRBV28 and TRBJ1-5 for the parts outside the CDR3, the full variable domain is DVKVTQSSRYLVKRTGEKVFLECVQDMDHENMFWYRQDPGLGLRLIYFSYDVKMKEKGDIPEGYSVSREKKERFSLILESASTNQTSMYLCASRDRGGSNQPQHFGDGTRLSIL.

The genes are TRBV18 and TRBJ2-5; 13 bases line up with TRBD2. CDR3 size: 16 residues. The ends lost 3 bases at V and 2 bases at J; junction bases unmatched: 3. Germline loops: CDR1 KGHSH, CDR2 LQKENI. The CDR3 region has the DNA TGTGCCAGCTCACCCGGGACTAGCGGGATTCAAGAGACCCAGTACTTC. Protein product: CASSPGTSGIQETQYF.

CDR3 nucleotide sequence: TGTGCCAGCAGTGGGGGTGGCACAGATACGCAGTATTTT. Translating it yields CASSGGGTDTQYF. The J gene is TRBJ2-3, the V gene TRBV28; D is tentatively TRBD1 or TRBD2 (5 bases each). Germline assignment: CDR1 MDHEN and CDR2 SYDVKM. Trimming cost V 5 bases and J 1 base, with 7 bases left between them. The CDR3 has 13 residues.

This clone was picked up a small number of times. The chain has TRBV25-1 and TRBJ2-1, with 10 bases lining up with TRBD2. From germline, CDR1 is MGHDK and CDR2 SYGVNS. V was pared by 6 bases and J by 8 bases, with 10 bases of the junction left unmatched. The CDR3 runs to 15 residues. CDR3 DNA sequence: TGTGCCAGCAGGTCTGGGACTAGCGACGTCGATGAGCAGTTCTTC. This encodes CASRSGTSDVDEQFF. Filled out from reference TRBV25-1 and TRBJ2-1, the complete variable domain reads EADIYQTPRYLVIGTGKKITLECSQTMGHDKMYWYQQDPGMELHLIHYSYGVNSTEKGDLSSESTVSRIRTEHFPLTLESARPSHTSQYLCASRSGTSDVDEQFFGPGTRLTVL.

The V gene is TRBV7-8, the J gene TRBJ2-5; D ambiguous. Per the germline V gene, CDR1 is SGHVS and CDR2 is FQNEAQ. The CDR3 contains 14 residues. With 5 bases removed from V and 5 bases from J, the gap between germline ends came to 15 bases. The CDR3 region is CASSQGRSGETQYF. In DNA, the CDR3 is TGTGCCAGCAGCCAAGGACGATCCGGGGAGACCCAGTACTTC.

The chain carries TRBV30 and TRBJ1-2, with TRBD1 matching 11 bases. There are 14 residues in the CDR3. Germline V gene lookup returns CDR1 GTSNPN and CDR2 SVGIG (reference sequence). Trimming removed 6 bases from V and 5 bases from J; junction bases left unmatched: 8. CDR3 loop: CACRDRGSSYGYTF. DNA for the CDR3: TGTGCCTGCCGGGACAGGGGGTCTTCTTATGGCTACACCTTC. The whole variable domain, remainder taken from reference TRBV30 and TRBJ1-2, is SQTIHQWPATLVQPVGSPLSLECTVEGTSNPNLYWYRQAAGRGLQLLFYSVGIGQISSEVPQNLSASRPQDRQFILSSKKLLLSDSGFYLCACRDRGSSYGYTFGSGTRLTVV.

The gene calls are TRBV28 and TRBJ2-7; D remains unclear. From germline, CDR1 is MDHEN and CDR2 SYDVKM. The CDR3 sequence is 10 residues long. Trimming left V 8 bases short and J 7 bases short, with 9 bases between. CDR3 region: CASGAGEQYF. The CDR3 DNA reads as TGTGCCAGCGGCGCCGGGGAGCAGTACTTC.

The gene calls are TRBV28 and TRBJ1-4; unclear D gene. Germline V CDR1 and CDR2: MDHEN, SYDVKM. CDR3 length: 15 residues. The germline V and J ends were trimmed by 3 bases and 4 bases, with 12 bases remaining between them. CDR3 in DNA: TGTGCCAGCAGTTTTATGCAGAGGGATAATGAAAAACTGTTTTTT. This encodes CASSFMQRDNEKLFF.

This chain joins TRBV7-2 and TRBJ1-3; no reliable D call. This CDR3 spans 15 amino acids. Germline V lookup: CDR1 SGHTA, CDR2 FQGNSA. V was pared by 5 bases and J by 0 bases, with 11 bases between. CDR3 nucleotides: TGTGCCAGCAGCCCCTCTGGGAACTCTGGAAACACCATATATTTT. The encoded protein is CASSPSGNSGNTIYF.

The V and J genes are TRBV11-3 and TRBJ2-1; D possibly uses TRBD1 or TRBD2 (5 bases each). The germline V gene encodes CDR1 SGHNT and CDR2 YENEEA. This CDR3 has 15 residues. V lost 1 base and J 0 bases, leaving 7 bases between the germline ends. The chain's CDR3 is CASSLGGSSYNEQFF. The CDR3 DNA reads TGTGCCAGCAGCTTAGGGGGGAGCTCCTACAATGAGCAGTTCTTC.